Presented here are 26 T cell receptor beta chains from one specimen sequenced in a study of blood T cell repertoires in COVID-19 (dated by TCRdb to 2018 to 2020). Preparation of the library involved the immunoSEQ multiplex PCR assay. TCRdb provides this immuneACCESS table in a form limited to in-frame rearrangements. Some clones are lacking; in checked studies, under half of them reflect an unresolved V gene, and why the rest are absent is not known. The sample data list 55,000 to 70,000 clones, and about 85% of these were observed just once. In total, the top ten clones hold around 3.4% of the sample. The sample was peripheral blood. The receptors come from a woman aged 80 or older with acute or convalescent COVID-19.

DNA for the CDR3: TGTGCCAGCAGCTTAAACAGGGGACCGCCCCAGCATTTT. This encodes CASSLNRGPPQHF. J is TRBJ1-5 and V is TRBV13; the match to TRBD1 covers 7 bases. This CDR3 contains 13 residues. With 2 bases clipped from V and 9 bases from J, the junction kept 4 bases outside the gene matches. CDR1 and CDR2 (germline): PRHDT, FYEKMQ (reference sequence).

V is TRBV28 and J is TRBJ1-1; 8 bases agree with TRBD1. The germline CDR1 and CDR2 sequences are MDHEN and SYDVKM. This CDR3 contains 15 residues. Trimming removed 4 bases from V and 5 bases from J; junction bases left unmatched: 9. CDR3 region: CASSWAQGAGTEAFF. DNA for the CDR3: TGTGCCAGCAGTTGGGCCCAGGGGGCGGGGACTGAAGCTTTCTTT.

This clone occurred once. The chain employs TRBV24-1 and TRBJ2-1; 9 bases align to TRBD2. This CDR3 contains 15 residues. Germline V gives CDR1 KGHDR, CDR2 SFDVKD. J lost 8 bases, V lost 5 bases, and 9 bases had no gene match. The CDR3 reads CATSGGGRAWDEQFF. The CDR3 nucleotides read TGTGCCACCAGTGGAGGCGGGAGGGCCTGGGATGAGCAGTTCTTC.

The CDR3: CASSLTGDGYTF. CDR3 DNA sequence: TGTGCCAGCAGTCTGACAGGGGATGGCTACACCTTC. V is TRBV12-3 or TRBV12-4 and J is TRBJ1-2; 8 bases match TRBD1. CDR3 length: 12 residues. V shed 5 bases and J 6 bases; nucleotides not matched to a gene: 2.

The genes are TRBV9 and TRBJ1-1, with D tentatively TRBD1 (5 bases). V was pared by 0 bases and J by 4 bases, with 13 bases between. Germline V gene lookup returns CDR1 SGDLS and CDR2 YYNGEE. The CDR3 is 15 amino acids. The CDR3 coding sequence is TGTGCCAGCAGCGTAGTGGCAGGGACTATCACTGAAGCTTTCTTT. Amino acids: CASSVVAGTITEAFF.

This chain links TRBV7-9 with TRBJ1-2, with a weak D call TRBD1 (6 bases). There are 12 residues in the CDR3. In germline, CDR1 is SEHNR, CDR2 FQNEAQ (reference sequence). Trimming removed 10 bases from V and 8 bases from J, with 17 bases in between. DNA for the CDR3: TGTGCCACCACAGGGAGGGATGGCGGCTACACCTTC. Translating it yields CATTGRDGGYTF.

The J gene is TRBJ2-2, the V gene TRBV28, with TRBD1 as a possible D gene (6 bases). There are 17 residues in the CDR3. Trimming removed 5 bases at V and 0 bases at J, with 16 bases between. The germline V gene has CDR1 MDHEN and CDR2 SYDVKM. In nucleotides, the CDR3 is TGTGCCAGCAGTCCAAAACCGGGACACCCGAACACCGGGGAGCTGTTTTTT. Protein product: CASSPKPGHPNTGELFF.

This clone was detected once. The chain is built from TRBV11-2 and TRBJ2-3, with 10 bases identical to TRBD2. CDR3 size: 16 residues. Germline values: CDR1 SGHAT, CDR2 FQNNGV. Trimming took 8 bases from V and 5 from J; bases not matched to a gene: 13. Written as DNA, the CDR3 is TGTGCCAGCTCGCGGGTTCTAGCGGGAGACGGAGATACGCAGTATTTT. It yields the protein CASSRVLAGDGDTQYF. Variable domain in full (rest from reference TRBV11-2 and TRBJ2-3): EAGVAQSPRYKIIEKRQSVAFWCNPISGHATLYWYQQILGQGPKLLIQFQNNGVVDDSQLPKDRFSAERLKGVDSTLKIQPAKLEDSAVYLCASSRVLAGDGDTQYFGPGTRLTVL.

This clone was observed once. The chain carries TRBV12-3 or TRBV12-4 and TRBJ2-2; D is ambiguous. Trimming took 3 bases from V and 7 from J, leaving 3 bases between them. There are 11 residues in the CDR3. The chain's CDR3 is CASSFIGELFF. The CDR3 region has the DNA TGTGCCAGCAGTTTTATCGGGGAGCTGTTTTTT.

The chain carries TRBV12-3 or TRBV12-4 and TRBJ2-7; D ambiguous. The V gene lost 6 bases and the J gene lost 3 bases, with 9 bases spanning the gap. The CDR3 loop spans 12 amino acids. The CDR3 DNA is TGTGCCAGCAGCTACGTCCTCTACGAGCAGTACTTC. Protein: CASSYVLYEQYF.

J is TRBJ2-7 and V is TRBV3-1 (or the pseudogene TRBV3-2); possible D gene TRBD2, 5 bases. This CDR3 has 15 amino acids. Germline values: CDR1 LGHDT, CDR2 YNNKEL (reference sequence). V was pared by 2 bases and J by 4 bases, with 15 bases between. The CDR3 reads CASSQSRGAAYEQYF. CDR3 coding DNA: TGTGCCAGCAGCCAATCCCGGGGAGCGGCATACGAGCAGTACTTC.

The J gene is TRBJ2-2, the V gene TRBV5-1, with a weak D call TRBD1 (5 bases). This CDR3 has 17 residues. Germline V lookup: CDR1 SGHRS, CDR2 YFSETQ. The ends were cut back, 4 bases at V and 0 bases at J, with 16 bases in the middle. CDR3 in amino acids: CASSLATGRANTGELFF. The DNA of the CDR3 is TGCGCCAGCAGCCTTGCCACGGGCAGGGCGAACACCGGGGAGCTGTTTTTT.

The sample holds a few counts of this clone. This chain links TRBV5-1 with TRBJ2-7, with 11 bases lining up with TRBD2. Germline V gives CDR1 SGHRS, CDR2 YFSETQ. The CDR3 consists of 16 residues. The V gene end was trimmed by 2 bases and the J gene end by 1 base; junction bases not matched to a gene: 5. The CDR3 DNA reads TGCGCCAGCAGCTTTACGCTAGCGGGGGGTTCCTACGAGCAGTACTTC. Translated, it gives CASSFTLAGGSYEQYF.

The J gene is TRBJ1-6, the V gene TRBV5-1, with 7 bases identical to TRBD1. The CDR3 runs 14 residues. V was pared by 2 bases and J by 9 bases, with 5 bases of the junction left unmatched. Germline CDR1 and CDR2: SGHRS and YFSETQ. This CDR3 reads CASSFTGESSPLHF. In nucleotides, the CDR3 is TGCGCCAGCAGCTTCACAGGGGAGAGTTCACCCCTCCACTTT. Full variable domain (outside the CDR3, taken from reference TRBV5-1 and TRBJ1-6): KAGVTQTPRYLIKTRGQQVTLSCSPISGHRSVSWYQQTPGQGLQFLFEYFSETQRNKGNFPGRFSGRQFSNSRSEMNVSTLELGDSALYLCASSFTGESSPLHFGNGTRLTVT.

This clone was counted a few times. This chain joins TRBV3-1 (or the pseudogene TRBV3-2) and TRBJ2-7, with 11 positions matching TRBD2. The CDR3 is 18 residues long. Losses at the gene ends were 4 bases for V and 1 base for J; bases not matched to a gene: 12. Germline V lookup: CDR1 LGHDT, CDR2 YNNKEL (reference sequence). CDR3 amino acids: CASSPGGLAGGVSYEQYF. The CDR3 bases are TGTGCCAGCAGCCCGGGTGGCCTAGCGGGAGGAGTGTCCTACGAGCAGTACTTC.

The chain uses TRBV19 and TRBJ2-7, with 8 bases matching TRBD1. This CDR3 comprises 13 residues. CDR1 and CDR2 from the germline V gene are LNHDA and SQIVND (reference sequence). The V gene end was trimmed by 3 bases and the J gene end by 2 bases; junction bases not matched to a gene: 0. The chain's CDR3 is CASSMGQAYEQYF. The CDR3 DNA sequence: TGTGCCAGTAGTATGGGACAGGCCTACGAGCAGTACTTC.

V usage is TRBV27 and J usage is TRBJ2-2; no firm D call. Germline CDR1 MNHEY, CDR2 SMNVEV (reference sequence). The CDR3 length is 13 residues. The germline V and J ends were trimmed by 3 bases and 5 bases, with 7 bases remaining between them. The CDR3 DNA follows: TGTGCCAGCAGTTTCTGGAGTACCGGGGAGCTGTTTTTT. Its translation: CASSFWSTGELFF.

This clone has just a few counts. V gene TRBV3-1 (or the pseudogene TRBV3-2) combines with J gene TRBJ1-4, with 9 bases matching TRBD1. The CDR3 extends over 16 amino acids. Losses at the gene ends were 6 bases for V and 1 base for J; bases not matched to a gene: 6. Germline CDR1 reads LGHDT; CDR2 reads YNNKEL (reference sequence). CDR3 nucleotides: TGTGCCAGCAGTCCCAGGGGACAGGGAACTAATGAAAAACTGTTTTTT. Protein product: CASSPRGQGTNEKLFF.

The chain links TRBV19 to TRBJ1-5, with TRBD1 matching 7 bases. The CDR3 length is 18 residues. CDR1 is LNHDA, CDR2 SQIVND, per germline (reference sequence). The J segment lost 0 bases and the V segment lost 2 bases, leaving 10 bases of the junction unmatched. The CDR3 here is CASSIRPGQLYSNQPQHF. CDR3 coding DNA: TGTGCCAGTAGTATACGTCCGGGACAGCTTTATAGCAATCAGCCCCAGCATTTT. The variable domain in full, completed from reference TRBV19 and TRBJ1-5, reads DGGITQSPKYLFRKEGQNVTLSCEQNLNHDAMYWYRQDPGQGLRLIYYSQIVNDFQKGDIAEGYSVSREKKESFPLTVTSAQKNPTAFYLCASSIRPGQLYSNQPQHFGDGTRLSIL.

The chain is built from TRBV4-1 and TRBJ2-7, with a weak D call TRBD2 (6 bases). Trimming left V 0 bases short and J 0 bases short, with 12 bases between. Germline V lookup: CDR1 MGHRA, CDR2 YSYEKL. The CDR3 sequence is 16 residues long. In nucleotides, the CDR3 is TGCGCCAGCAGCCAAGATACCGGGACTGGCTCCTACGAGCAGTACTTC. Translation: CASSQDTGTGSYEQYF.

V and J are TRBV18 and TRBJ1-2, with a tentative D call TRBD1 (5 bases). Trimming cost V 3 bases and J 4 bases, with 12 bases left between them. This CDR3 spans 14 amino acids. Germline CDR1 and CDR2: KGHSH and LQKENI. The CDR3 region has the DNA TGTGCCAGCTCACCCTTGGGGCTGGGCTATGGCTACACCTTC. Translating gives CASSPLGLGYGYTF. Full variable domain (outside the CDR3, taken from reference TRBV18 and TRBJ1-2): NAGVMQNPRHLVRRRGQEARLRCSPMKGHSHVYWYRQLPEEGLKFMVYLQKENIIDESGMPKERFSAEFPKEGPSILRIQQVVRGDSAAYFCASSPLGLGYGYTFGSGTRLTVV.

This clone was picked up one time. The V and J genes are TRBV30 and TRBJ1-1; 9 bases line up with TRBD1. V was pared by 6 bases and J by 11 bases, with 7 bases of the junction left unmatched. This CDR3 is 11 amino acids long. Germline lookup yields CDR1 GTSNPN and CDR2 SVGIG (reference sequence). CDR3 in amino acids: CACWDRERAFF. CDR3 nucleotide sequence: TGTGCCTGTTGGGACAGGGAAAGGGCTTTCTTT. The whole variable domain, filled in from reference TRBV30 and TRBJ1-1, reads SQTIHQWPATLVQPVGSPLSLECTVEGTSNPNLYWYRQAAGRGLQLLFYSVGIGQISSEVPQNLSASRPQDRQFILSSKKLLLSDSGFYLCACWDRERAFFGQGTRLTVV.

The V and J genes are TRBV3-1 (or the pseudogene TRBV3-2) and TRBJ2-3; TRBD2 aligns across 9 bases. Germline lookup yields CDR1 LGHDT and CDR2 YNNKEL (reference sequence). The V gene end was trimmed by 4 bases and the J gene end by 6 bases; junction bases not matched to a gene: 5. This CDR3 contains 14 residues. The CDR3 here is CASSPVAGVDTQYF. The CDR3 DNA reads TGTGCCAGCAGCCCCGTAGCGGGAGTGGATACGCAGTATTTT.

CDR3 coding DNA: TGTGCCAGCAGCTTAGATCAGGGGGCGCCGGGGGCAGCTTTCTTT. Translating gives CASSLDQGAPGAAFF. The chain employs TRBV7-2 and TRBJ1-1, with TRBD1 matching 8 bases. Trimming removed 1 base from V and 10 bases from J; junction bases left unmatched: 11. The length of the CDR3 is 15 residues. Germline V gene lookup returns CDR1 SGHTA and CDR2 FQGNSA.

The chain couples TRBV2 to TRBJ1-1; no definite D call. CDR1 and CDR2 (germline): SNHLY, FYNNEI. V dropped 9 bases and J dropped 0 bases, with 17 bases sitting between them. This CDR3 region has 15 residues. The CDR3 loop is CASGPMAVMNTEAFF. CDR3 nucleotides: TGTGCCAGTGGCCCAATGGCAGTCATGAACACTGAAGCTTTCTTT.

This clone was recorded only once. The junction departs from the called germline gene at one end, perhaps through a read error. The chain joins TRBV2 to TRBJ2-7; D ambiguous. Germline V lookup: CDR1 SNHLY, CDR2 FYNNEI. CDR3 length: 13 residues. CDR3 residues: CASSQAYSYEQYF. For the CDR3, the DNA is TGTGCCAGCAGTCAAGCTTACTCCTACGAGCAGTACTTC.